This TCR beta chain emerged from a study of T cell repertoires in cytomegalovirus infection. Study in general: Signatures in public TCR beta sequences pointed to both CMV infection and matching HLA type. Study-level points and caveats: HLA-C-restricted CMV-specific TCR beta clonotypes were dominant in the ex vivo response. The cumulative frequency of public TCR beta families distinguished individuals who carried CMV together with the relevant HLA.

Details on this clonotype: Its target is unknown. Germline is not matched at one junction end, which may reflect a read error.

TCRdb reprocessed the reads via MiXCR and lists one record per CDR3 protein. This sample has roughly 640,000 distinct CDR3 sequences, with 20% to 30% found just once. The receptor's source is a human donor in good health (CMV status not recorded). Some clones in this sample may be carry-over from other donors' samples. Material for sequencing was CD8+ T cells from PBMCs.

The CDR3 DNA follows: TGTGTCAGCAGTTTGGGGACATCCATCTCTGGAAACACCATATATTTT. Translation: CVSSLGTSISGNTIYF. This chain joins TRBV28 and TRBJ1-3; the D gene is possibly TRBD1 (6 bases). CDR3 length: 16 residues. CDR1 is MDHEN, CDR2 SYDVKM, per germline.